The text below deals with one T cell receptor (beta chain). This table comes from immunoSEQ multiplex PCR, and its TCRdb copy is limited to in-frame clones, with some not included. The sample lists some 5,100 clones, about 95% occurring once. The record originates from a study of T cell clonotyping in hematopoietic cell transplantation. The TCR sequence derives from a male patient between 60 and 69 years old who had an allogeneic stem cell transplant from a related donor, so the T cells may come from the graft donor. Some clones in this sample may be carry-over from other donors' samples. The sample here was PBMCs, taken 180 days after allogeneic stem cell transplant.

In nucleotides, the CDR3 is TGTGCCAGCAGCCGGGGGGGAAGCGAGACCCAGTACTTC. Translation: CASSRGGSETQYF. The chain has TRBV6-5 and TRBJ2-5; 8 bases are shared with TRBD2. The CDR3 has 13 residues. The V segment lost 6 bases and the J segment 5 bases; nucleotides outside the gene matches: 5. Germline CDR1 and CDR2: MNHEY and SVGAGI.